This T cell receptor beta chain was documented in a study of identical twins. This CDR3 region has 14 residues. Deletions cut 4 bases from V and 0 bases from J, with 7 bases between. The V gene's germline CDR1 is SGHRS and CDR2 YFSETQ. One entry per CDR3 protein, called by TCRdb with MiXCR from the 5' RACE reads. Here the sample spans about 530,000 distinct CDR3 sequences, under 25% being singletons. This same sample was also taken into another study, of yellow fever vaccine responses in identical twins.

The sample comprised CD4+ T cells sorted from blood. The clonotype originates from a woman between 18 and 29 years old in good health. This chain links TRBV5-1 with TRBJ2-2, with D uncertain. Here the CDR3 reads CASSRQANTGELFF. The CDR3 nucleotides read TGCGCCAGCAGCCGGCAGGCGAACACCGGGGAGCTGTTTTTT. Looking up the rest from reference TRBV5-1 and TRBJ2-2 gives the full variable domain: KAGVTQTPRYLIKTRGQQVTLSCSPISGHRSVSWYQQTPGQGLQFLFEYFSETQRNKGNFPGRFSGRQFSNSRSEMNVSTLELGDSALYLCASSRQANTGELFFGEGSRLTVL.